This T cell receptor (beta chain) was documented in a study of cytomegalovirus exposure and HLA in healthy donors. Turning to the study itself: Researchers found that roughly 81% of 300 to 450 genotyped donors fell within the Caucasian-associated ancestry cluster. Findings and caveats of the study: TCR beta sequences reportedly predicted the HLA-A and HLA-B alleles of most subjects accurately. Analysis was carried out at a later point, and it linked a missense DCLRE1C variant to TCR beta V- and J-gene trimming.

Per the germline V gene, CDR1 is MGHRA and CDR2 is YSYEKL. V lost 0 bases, J lost 6 bases, and 10 bases stayed unmatched. The CDR3 is 16 residues long. The PCR made use of 60 Vbeta and 13 Jbeta primers. In the study's own analysis: In a later analysis, of 80 million or so unique beta chains, around 11 million appeared in at least two donors. Clones were sequenced by immunoSEQ multiplex PCR, and TCRdb holds only the in-frame ones, with some missing. The V and J calls and clone size are taken from that table; D and trimming were inferred from the DNA. The data contain over 110,000 clones, roughly 80% of them seen just once; the ten biggest clones take up around 4.4%. A remark on this clone: Its matching antigen is unknown.

The TCR originated in a man aged 35-49 years in good health and CMV-seronegative. The genes are TRBV4-1 and TRBJ2-7, with 8 bases matching TRBD1. Source material: PBMCs. In DNA, the CDR3 is TGCGCCAGCAGCCAAGACCCCTCGATCACAGGGGGCGAGCAGTACTTC. It encodes CASSQDPSITGGEQYF.